These 14 T cell receptor beta chains came from one sample sequenced in a study of human T cells and chemical hapten exposure. Time point described: patch test 1, 2 weeks after DPC sensitization. Treatment meaning: therapeutic diphenylcyclopropenone sensitization with weekly scalp DPC. TCRdb reprocessed the RACE reads with MiXCR, giving one entry per CDR3 protein. Of fewer than 400,000 distinct CDR3 sequences listed, approximately 6.3% are singletons. The material sequenced was whole blood, taken in connection with sensitization to the hapten diphenylcyclopropenone (DPC). These receptors were taken from a woman younger than 30 with alopecia areata. Some clones in this sample may be carry-over from other donors' samples.

In its sample, this clonotype was seen a few times. The chain is built from TRBV7-2 and TRBJ1-4; D remains ambiguous. V was shortened by 4 bases and J by 8 bases, with 23 bases between the two germline ends. This CDR3 spans 17 amino acids. The V gene's germline CDR1 is SGHTA and CDR2 FQGNSA. The CDR3 DNA reads as TGTGCCAGCAGCTCTAGCCGCTCGGACCGATCGGAAGAAAAACTGTTTTTT. This gives the protein CASSSSRSDRSEEKLFF.

This chain joins TRBV12-3 or TRBV12-4 and TRBJ2-1; no clear D gene. The CDR3 runs to 12 residues. Trimming pared 8 bases from V and 13 bases from J, leaving 18 bases between. In DNA form, the CDR3 reads TGTGCCAGCGATTTGACCGCAAGGCCCCAGTTCTTC. It translates to CASDLTARPQFF.

The rearrangement uses TRBV24-1 and TRBJ1-5; tentatively, D is TRBD1 (5 bases). This CDR3 has 14 amino acids. Germline V gene sequence: CDR1 KGHDR, CDR2 SFDVKD. Trimming pared 3 bases from V and 7 bases from J, leaving 12 bases between. The CDR3 DNA is TGTGCCACCAGTGATCCGGGGGTCGACCAGCCCCAGCATTTT. Translation gives CATSDPGVDQPQHF.

The rearrangement uses TRBV4-2 and TRBJ1-1, with D possibly matching TRBD1 (5 bases). The V and J ends lost 1 base and 6 bases respectively, with 18 bases between them. There are 16 residues in the CDR3. The germline CDR1 and CDR2 sequences are LGHNA and YNFKEQ. Here the CDR3 reads CASSQGDEGASAEAFF. The DNA for the CDR3 is TGTGCCAGCAGCCAAGGGGACGAGGGCGCGTCCGCTGAAGCTTTCTTT.

This clonotype was recorded at least ten times. This chain uses TRBV4-2 with TRBJ2-5, with 12 bases lining up with TRBD2. This CDR3 spans 16 amino acids. The junction had 5 bases not matched to a gene; V was cut back by 4 bases and J by 2 bases. Germline values: CDR1 LGHNA, CDR2 YNFKEQ. The CDR3 region has the DNA TGTGCCAGCAGCCGCCGACTAGCGGGGGCACAAGAGACCCAGTACTTC. Translating gives CASSRRLAGAQETQYF.

This chain joins TRBV14 and TRBJ1-5; 8 nucleotides line up with TRBD1. Germline CDR1 SGHDN, CDR2 FVKESK. V shed 1 base, J shed 6 bases, and the junction held 8 bases outside the gene matches. The CDR3 is 16 amino acids. The CDR3 DNA is TGTGCCAGCAGCCAAGTCAAACAGGGGGTAGGTCAGCCCCAGCATTTT. Its protein is CASSQVKQGVGQPQHF.

V and J are TRBV29-1 and TRBJ1-2; D is undetermined. This CDR3 has 16 residues. CDR1 and CDR2 (germline): SQVTM, ANQGSEA. The germline V and J ends were trimmed by 3 bases and 0 bases, with 17 bases remaining between them. In DNA form, the CDR3 reads TGCAGCGTTGACGAAAGAACGGGCCAGGCTAACTATGGCTACACCTTC. Protein sequence: CSVDERTGQANYGYTF.

This clonotype has only a few counts. The chain recombines TRBV4-3 with TRBJ2-6; 9 bases line up with TRBD1. V shed 0 bases, J shed 4 bases, and the junction held 7 bases outside the gene matches. This CDR3 spans 18 amino acids. Germline assignment: CDR1 LGHNA and CDR2 YSLEER. As DNA, the CDR3 is TGCGCCAGCAGCCAAGATTGGGGACAGGGAAGCGGGGCCAACGTCCTGACTTTC. This sequence encodes CASSQDWGQGSGANVLTF.

Many counts were recorded for this clonotype. V and J are TRBV20-1 and TRBJ2-7, with TRBD1 as a possible D gene (6 bases). The germline CDR1 and CDR2 sequences are DFQATT and SNEGSKA (reference sequence). The CDR3 is 15 amino acids. With 3 bases removed from V and 6 bases from J, the gap between germline ends came to 21 bases. CDR3 amino acids: CSASSQQGTLGEQYF. CDR3 nucleotide sequence: TGCAGTGCTAGTTCCCAACAAGGGACACTTGGCGAGCAGTACTTC.

This clonotype was counted a few times. The genes are TRBV6-5 and TRBJ2-7; D perhaps matches TRBD1 (9 bases). The ends were cut back, 8 bases at V and 9 bases at J, with 26 bases in the middle. Per the germline V gene, CDR1 is MNHEY and CDR2 is SVGAGI. There are 15 residues in the CDR3. The CDR3 region is CASYEGQGRLARQYF. The CDR3 DNA reads as TGTGCCAGCTATGAGGGACAGGGACGACTAGCGCGGCAGTACTTC.

This clonotype was counted a few times. The rearrangement uses TRBV9 and TRBJ2-3, with unresolved D. Germline lookup yields CDR1 SGDLS and CDR2 YYNGEE. The length of the CDR3 is 11 residues. V was cut by 3 bases and J by 6 bases, with 5 bases left in between. The CDR3 sequence is CASSARDTQYF. The CDR3 coding sequence is TGTGCCAGCAGCGCTAGGGATACGCAGTATTTT.

This clonotype was counted between two and nine times. The V gene is TRBV7-9, the J gene TRBJ2-3; 13 bases map to TRBD2. Germline CDR1 SEHNR, CDR2 FQNEAQ (reference sequence). V was clipped by 3 bases and J by 3 bases; unmatched bases: 3. This CDR3 comprises 16 residues. Here the CDR3 reads CASSLKLAGGTDTQYF. DNA for the CDR3: TGTGCCAGCAGCTTGAAACTAGCGGGGGGGACAGATACGCAGTATTTT.

This clonotype came up many times. The gene calls are TRBV7-9 and TRBJ2-7; D perhaps matches TRBD2 (5 bases). The CDR3 is 13 amino acids. Per germline, CDR1 SEHNR and CDR2 FQNEAQ (reference sequence). With 3 bases removed from V and 7 bases from J, the gap between germline ends came to 13 bases. The DNA for the CDR3 is TGTGCCAGCAGCTTGACATTTTCGGGGGAGCAGTACTTC. Its translation is CASSLTFSGEQYF.

Many counts were recorded for this clonotype. V gene TRBV24-1 combines with J gene TRBJ2-5, with a possible D match to TRBD2 (5 bases). The CDR3 covers 15 residues. The V gene's germline CDR1 is KGHDR and CDR2 SFDVKD. Trimming took off 0 bases at V and 0 bases at J, with 7 bases between the two ends. CDR3 sequence: CATSDLGEYQETQYF. The CDR3 DNA reads as TGTGCCACCAGTGATTTGGGGGAGTACCAAGAGACCCAGTACTTC.